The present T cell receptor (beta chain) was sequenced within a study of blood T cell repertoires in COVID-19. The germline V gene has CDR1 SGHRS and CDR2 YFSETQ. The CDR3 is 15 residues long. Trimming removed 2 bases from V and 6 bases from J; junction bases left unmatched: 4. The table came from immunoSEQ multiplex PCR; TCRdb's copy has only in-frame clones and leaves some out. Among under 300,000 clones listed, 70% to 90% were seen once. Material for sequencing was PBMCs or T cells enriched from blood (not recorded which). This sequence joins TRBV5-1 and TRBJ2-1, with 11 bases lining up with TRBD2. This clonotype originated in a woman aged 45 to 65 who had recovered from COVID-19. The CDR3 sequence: CASSLLAGEVNEQFF. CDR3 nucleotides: TGCGCCAGCAGCTTACTAGCGGGAGAGGTCAATGAGCAGTTCTTC.